The rows below give T cell receptor beta chains drawn from one sample of a study of human T cells and chemical hapten exposure. TCRdb re-derived calls from the RACE reads in MiXCR, one entry per CDR3 protein. This table holds some 150,000 distinct CDR3 sequences, 12% found once. The sample here was whole blood, taken in connection with sensitization to the hapten diphenylcyclopropenone (DPC). The source of these receptors is a woman aged 50 to 60 with alopecia areata. Some clones in this sample may be carry-over from other donors' samples. Each CDR3 is given with its conserved first and last residue. The D gene is left open where the match is weak. Rows give clone size only sometimes, using once, few, many, or a class for an expanded clone.

d_gene: .
j_gene: TRBJ1-5
v_gene: TRBV23-1
abundance: few
CDR3aa: CASSPKGQPQHF
CDR3nt: TGCGCCAGCAGTCCCAAGGGGCAGCCCCAGCATTTT

d_gene: .
j_gene: TRBJ2-7
v_gene: TRBV13
abundance: many
CDR3aa: CASSGGRRYEQYF
CDR3nt: TGTGCCAGCAGCGGGGGACGGCGTTACGAGCAGTACTTC

d_gene: TRBD1
j_gene: TRBJ1-1
v_gene: TRBV12-3/TRBV12-4
abundance: many
CDR3aa: CASSLALGTGSTEAFF
CDR3nt: TGTGCCAGCAGTTTAGCTCTTGGGACAGGGAGCACTGAAGCTTTCTTT

d_gene: TRBD2
j_gene: TRBJ2-2
v_gene: TRBV5-1
abundance: .
CDR3aa: CASSLRPTAGHSNTGELFF
CDR3nt: TGCGCCAGCAGCCTACGCCCAACAGCGGGGCACTCGAACACCGGGGAGCTGTTTTTT

d_gene: TRBD2
j_gene: TRBJ2-4
v_gene: TRBV12-3/TRBV12-4
abundance: .
CDR3aa: CASREGVNIQYF
CDR3nt: TGTGCCTCACGGGAGGGGGTGAACATTCAGTACTTC

d_gene: .
j_gene: TRBJ2-3
v_gene: TRBV7-2
abundance: many
CDR3aa: CASTTVRITDTQYF
CDR3nt: TGTGCCAGCACCACGGTCCGTATCACAGATACGCAGTATTTT

d_gene: .
j_gene: TRBJ1-4
v_gene: TRBV28
abundance: .
CDR3aa: CASSLWGANEKLFF
CDR3nt: TGTGCCAGCAGTTTATGGGGGGCAAATGAAAAACTGTTTTTT

d_gene: TRBD1
j_gene: TRBJ1-6
v_gene: TRBV6-5
abundance: .
CDR3aa: CASSSGQINNSPLHF
CDR3nt: TGTGCCAGCAGTTCGGGACAGATAAATAATTCACCCCTCCACTTT

d_gene: .
j_gene: TRBJ2-7
v_gene: TRBV29-1
abundance: .
CDR3aa: CSVEVDRSGEYF
CDR3nt: TGCAGCGTTGAAGTGGACAGGAGCGGGGAGTACTTC

d_gene: .
j_gene: TRBJ2-2
v_gene: TRBV7-2
abundance: .
CDR3aa: CASSLVRTGELFF
CDR3nt: TGTGCCAGCAGCTTAGTCAGGACCGGGGAGCTGTTTTTT

d_gene: .
j_gene: TRBJ1-5
v_gene: TRBV7-6
abundance: few
CDR3aa: CASSLGPNSNQPQHF
CDR3nt: TGTGCCAGCAGCCTGGGACCGAATAGCAATCAGCCCCAGCATTTT

d_gene: .
j_gene: TRBJ2-3
v_gene: TRBV4-3
abundance: few
CDR3aa: CASSQGDTFGDTQYF
CDR3nt: TGCGCCAGCAGCCAAGGCGACACCTTTGGGGATACGCAGTATTTT

d_gene: .
j_gene: TRBJ2-7
v_gene: TRBV29-1
abundance: many
CDR3aa: CSVEGAHEQYF
CDR3nt: TGCAGCGTTGAAGGGGCCCACGAGCAGTACTTC

d_gene: .
j_gene: TRBJ2-3
v_gene: TRBV5-1
abundance: many
CDR3aa: CASSLNGRSSTDTQYF
CDR3nt: TGCGCCAGCAGCTTGAATGGGCGGAGCAGCACAGATACGCAGTATTTT

d_gene: .
j_gene: TRBJ2-7
v_gene: TRBV11-2
abundance: few
CDR3aa: CASSLEGVLSYEQYF
CDR3nt: TGTGCCAGCAGCTTAGAAGGGGTTTTGTCCTACGAGCAGTACTTC

d_gene: TRBD1
j_gene: TRBJ2-1
v_gene: TRBV20-1
abundance: few
CDR3aa: CSAPPGQGDNEQFF
CDR3nt: TGCAGTGCCCCGCCGGGACAGGGGGACAATGAGCAGTTCTTC

d_gene: .
j_gene: TRBJ2-3
v_gene: TRBV4-2
abundance: few
CDR3aa: CASSQDPSSTDTQYF
CDR3nt: TGTGCCAGCAGCCAAGATCCCTCTAGCACAGATACGCAGTATTTT

d_gene: TRBD2
j_gene: TRBJ2-5
v_gene: TRBV5-1
abundance: many
CDR3aa: CASSLETSEETQYF
CDR3nt: TGCGCCAGCAGCTTGGAGACTAGCGAAGAGACCCAGTACTTC

d_gene: TRBD1
j_gene: TRBJ1-1
v_gene: TRBV7-6
abundance: .
CDR3aa: CASSSGEDRAPWGTEAFF
CDR3nt: TGTGCCAGCAGCTCGGGGGAGGACAGGGCCCCCTGGGGCACTGAAGCTTTCTTT

d_gene: TRBD2
j_gene: TRBJ2-3
v_gene: TRBV19
abundance: .
CDR3aa: CASSPKPPLAGGTDTQYF
CDR3nt: TGTGCCAGTAGTCCCAAACCCCCACTAGCGGGGGGGACAGATACGCAGTATTTT